This T cell receptor beta chain was identified during a study of OX40 agonist ivuxolimab in advanced cancers. As for the study in general: Patients' therapy was ivuxolimab, an antibody that acts as an agonist of OX40 (CD134). Of the participants, 40% had some prior anti-PD-1, anti-PD-L1 or anti-CTLA-4 therapy, which was allowed.

The assay was immunoSEQ multiplex PCR, and TCRdb's table has in-frame clones only and misses some. The table records some 140,000 clones, just over 90% of them present only once. Specimen: CD4+ or CD8+ T cells sorted from blood, collected in a trial of the OX40 agonist ivuxolimab. The sequence derives from an adult with an advanced solid tumor such as melanoma, head and neck, liver or kidney cancer.

The CDR3 region has the DNA TGTGCCAGCAGCGTTACAGGGGCCCTGTTCCAAGAGACCCAGTACTTC. It translates to CASSVTGALFQETQYF. The chain couples TRBV9 to TRBJ2-5; 7 bases match TRBD1. The V segment lost 2 bases and the J segment 1 base; nucleotides outside the gene matches: 8. The germline V gene has CDR1 SGDLS and CDR2 YYNGEE. The CDR3 has 16 residues.